This TCR beta chain was documented in a study of human CD4 T cells and Enterobacteriaceae. Assay used: immunoSEQ multiplex PCR; TCRdb lists only in-frame clones, some missing. The sample records 25,000 to 30,000 clones, approximately 78% being singletons. This clone was recorded only once. V was cut by 5 bases and J by 2 bases, with 14 bases left in between. The CDR3 runs 15 residues. Looked up from germline, CDR1 is SEHNR and CDR2 is FQNEAQ (reference sequence). The memory gate held CD4+ cells that were not CD45RA+CCR7+CD95- naive cells, over 98% pure. This TCR was sampled from a human donor in good health. The chain has TRBV7-9 and TRBJ2-3; D remains ambiguous. Sequenced: memory CD4+ T cells from blood. As DNA, the CDR3 is TGTGCCAGCAGCCAGCTAGGGCGGAACACAGATACGCAGTATTTT. Translated: CASSQLGRNTDTQYF.